The following is a TCR beta chain sequence with its context. No antigen is known for it. The sample comes from a study of response to subunit inactivated influenza vaccine. Findings and caveats of the study: Authors suggested seasonal influenza vaccinations each recruit few new T cells.

MiXCR was run by TCRdb on the RT-PCR reads, yielding one entry per CDR3 protein. Here the sample spans around 570,000 distinct CDR3 sequences, approximately 11% being singletons. V was shortened by 6 bases and J by 9 bases, with 12 bases between the two germline ends. In germline, CDR1 is SGHDN, CDR2 FVKESK. CDR3 length: 12 amino acids. These data also formed part of another study, on T cells expressing NK-cell markers. This second report adds: Template switching by 5'RACE with UMIs generated the TCR beta cDNA. One of eight sequenced donors was HCMV-seronegative; the other seven were seropositive. Dominant NKG2C+ clonotypes accounted for roughly 1.0-7.0% of CD8+ T cells in six or seven donors. Dominance of the CD3+CD56-NKG2C+ fraction by these clonotypes also held in several donors.

This specimen consisted of PBMCs from blood, obtained on the day of vaccination. V usage is TRBV14 and J usage is TRBJ1-5; possibly TRBD1 for D (6 bases). This clonotype was obtained from a man between 45 and 60 years old who received an inactivated influenza vaccine. CDR3 loop: CASSTGIGPQHF. For the CDR3, the DNA is TGTGCCAGCAGTACAGGGATTGGGCCCCAGCATTTT.